The 14 T cell receptor beta chains presented below share a single source sample, sequenced in a study of cytomegalovirus exposure and HLA in healthy donors. The PCR employed 60 Vbeta primers together with 13 Jbeta primers. Using immunoSEQ multiplex PCR, the repertoire was profiled, and TCRdb retains in-frame clones only, with some absent. The sample holds under 150,000 clones, roughly 79% seen once. Sequencing input: PBMCs. Receptor source: a man aged 25 to 40 in good health and CMV-seropositive.

The count of this clone is one. This chain links TRBV9 with TRBJ2-7, with D possibly being TRBD2 (6 bases). Germline V gene sequence: CDR1 SGDLS, CDR2 YYNGEE. The CDR3 totals 15 residues. Trimming removed 0 bases at V and 3 bases at J, with 13 bases between. The CDR3 is CASSVEGTRFYEQYF. CDR3 DNA: TGTGCCAGCAGCGTAGAGGGGACTCGCTTCTACGAGCAGTACTTC.

About this clone itself: The same CDR3 also results from other DNA sequences found in this sample. The rearrangement joins TRBV27 to TRBJ1-6; no definite D call. Trimming left V 0 bases short and J 0 bases short, with 12 bases between. Germline V gene data show CDR1 as MNHEY and CDR2 as SMNVEV (reference sequence). The CDR3 is made up of 18 amino acids. In DNA, the CDR3 is TGTGCCAGCAGTTTATCAGGCAGACTGAGCTCCTATAATTCACCCCTCCACTTT. Amino acid sequence: CASSLSGRLSSYNSPLHF.

This clone came up a few times. One end of the junction does not line up with germline, which may come from a read error. V and J are TRBV6-1 and TRBJ1-2; 8 bases line up with TRBD1. The CDR3 has 14 residues. Germline V CDR1 and CDR2: MNHNS, SASEGT. CDR3 nucleotides: TGTGCCAGCAGGGAAGACAGGGGAATTTATGGCTACACCTTC. Translated: CASREDRGIYGYTF.

The chain couples TRBV18 to TRBJ1-3; 9 bases are a match to TRBD1. Trimming cost V 6 bases and J 7 bases; bases outside gene matches: 13. The CDR3 spans 16 residues. CDR1 KGHSH and CDR2 LQKENI come from the germline V gene. In nucleotides, the CDR3 is TGTGCCAGCTCCCTCGAGCATGGACAGGGGTCGAACACCATATATTTT. Protein sequence: CASSLEHGQGSNTIYF.

V is TRBV4-2 and J is TRBJ2-7, with 7 bases aligning to TRBD2. The germline V gene has CDR1 LGHNA and CDR2 YNFKEQ. The V and J ends lost 6 bases and 4 bases, in that order; junction bases with no gene match: 9. This CDR3 has 14 residues. The CDR3 bases are TGTGCCAGCAGTCAGGAGGCGGGGGTGTACGAGCAGTACTTC. Its translation is CASSQEAGVYEQYF.

The chain is built from TRBV29-1 and TRBJ2-1; D gene ambiguous. Looked up from germline, CDR1 is SQVTM and CDR2 is ANQGSEA. V was clipped by 5 bases and J by 5 bases, with 7 bases between them. CDR3 size: 11 residues. The CDR3: CSVNRDNEQFF. The CDR3 DNA sequence: TGCAGCGTTAACCGGGACAATGAGCAGTTCTTC.

This clone was picked up a small number of times. This chain joins TRBV28 and TRBJ1-1; perhaps TRBD1 as D (5 bases). Trimming removed 3 bases at V and 4 bases at J, with 12 bases between. The CDR3 spans 14 residues. Looked up from germline, CDR1 is MDHEN and CDR2 is SYDVKM. The CDR3 region has the DNA TGTGCCAGCAGTTTCCAGGGATTCAGCACTGAAGCTTTCTTT. This encodes CASSFQGFSTEAFF.

The chain couples TRBV28 to TRBJ1-4; D is ambiguous. The CDR3 contains 15 residues. V was shortened by 9 bases and J by 0 bases, with 14 bases between the two germline ends. Germline CDR1 MDHEN, CDR2 SYDVKM. The CDR3 coding sequence is TGTGCCAGTACCGACTCGGGGACAACTAATGAAAAACTGTTTTTT. This encodes CASTDSGTTNEKLFF. Full variable domain (outside the CDR3, taken from reference TRBV28 and TRBJ1-4): DVKVTQSSRYLVKRTGEKVFLECVQDMDHENMFWYRQDPGLGLRLIYFSYDVKMKEKGDIPEGYSVSREKKERFSLILESASTNQTSMYLCASTDSGTTNEKLFFGSGTQLSVL.

The CDR3 sequence: CASSLTPGNQPQHF. CDR3 coding DNA: TGTGCCAGCAGCTTAACCCCCGGGAATCAGCCCCAGCATTTT. J is TRBJ1-5 and V is TRBV7-2; D not certain. The V gene lost 2 bases and the J gene lost 4 bases, with 9 bases spanning the gap. The CDR3 is 14 amino acids. Germline CDR1 SGHTA, CDR2 FQGNSA.

The CDR3 reads CASRLTGTRQFF. The DNA of the CDR3 is TGCGCCAGCAGATTGACCGGGACTAGGCAGTTCTTC. The V gene is TRBV5-1, the J gene TRBJ2-1, with TRBD2 matching 8 bases. The CDR3 spans 12 residues. V lost 5 bases, J lost 12 bases, and 7 bases stayed unmatched. CDR1 SGHRS and CDR2 YFSETQ come from the germline V gene.

This rearrangement joins TRBV4-2 to TRBJ2-7; TRBD2 matches 9 bases. The CDR3 spans 20 residues. V was clipped by 4 bases and J by 2 bases; unmatched bases: 21. Germline V CDR1 and CDR2: LGHNA, YNFKEQ. Here the CDR3 reads CASSPQDTPPGTSRTYEQYF. The CDR3 nucleotides are TGTGCCAGCAGCCCCCAAGATACCCCCCCCGGGACTAGCCGAACCTACGAGCAGTACTTC.

This clone was detected once. The chain employs TRBV5-4 and TRBJ2-7, with 9 bases aligning to TRBD1. Germline V gene lookup returns CDR1 SGHNT and CDR2 YYREEE (reference sequence). CDR3 length equals 15 residues. Unmatched junction bases numbered 3, after V lost 0 bases and J lost 2 bases. As DNA, the CDR3 is TGTGCCAGCAGCTTGGCCGGGACAGGGCCCTACGAGCAGTACTTC. Protein sequence: CASSLAGTGPYEQYF.

V is TRBV7-9 and J is TRBJ1-1; 7 bases fit TRBD1. CDR1 SEHNR and CDR2 FQNEAQ come from the germline V gene (reference sequence). The CDR3 runs 11 residues. V lost 8 bases to trimming and J lost 11 bases; unmatched junction nucleotides: 8. In nucleotides, the CDR3 is TGTGCCAGCGGACAGGCGCGCGACGCTTTCTTT. It is translated as CASGQARDAFF.

In its sample, this clone was seen a few times. V usage is TRBV6-1 and J usage is TRBJ1-1; D is possibly TRBD1 (6 bases). Germline V gives CDR1 MNHNS, CDR2 SASEGT. Between the trimmed V and J ends, which lost 6 bases and 5 bases, there was a span of 16 bases. The CDR3 length is 14 residues. Here the CDR3 DNA reads TGTGCCAGCAGCGAACAATTACAGGGAACTGAAGCTTTCTTT. Its protein product is CASSEQLQGTEAFF.